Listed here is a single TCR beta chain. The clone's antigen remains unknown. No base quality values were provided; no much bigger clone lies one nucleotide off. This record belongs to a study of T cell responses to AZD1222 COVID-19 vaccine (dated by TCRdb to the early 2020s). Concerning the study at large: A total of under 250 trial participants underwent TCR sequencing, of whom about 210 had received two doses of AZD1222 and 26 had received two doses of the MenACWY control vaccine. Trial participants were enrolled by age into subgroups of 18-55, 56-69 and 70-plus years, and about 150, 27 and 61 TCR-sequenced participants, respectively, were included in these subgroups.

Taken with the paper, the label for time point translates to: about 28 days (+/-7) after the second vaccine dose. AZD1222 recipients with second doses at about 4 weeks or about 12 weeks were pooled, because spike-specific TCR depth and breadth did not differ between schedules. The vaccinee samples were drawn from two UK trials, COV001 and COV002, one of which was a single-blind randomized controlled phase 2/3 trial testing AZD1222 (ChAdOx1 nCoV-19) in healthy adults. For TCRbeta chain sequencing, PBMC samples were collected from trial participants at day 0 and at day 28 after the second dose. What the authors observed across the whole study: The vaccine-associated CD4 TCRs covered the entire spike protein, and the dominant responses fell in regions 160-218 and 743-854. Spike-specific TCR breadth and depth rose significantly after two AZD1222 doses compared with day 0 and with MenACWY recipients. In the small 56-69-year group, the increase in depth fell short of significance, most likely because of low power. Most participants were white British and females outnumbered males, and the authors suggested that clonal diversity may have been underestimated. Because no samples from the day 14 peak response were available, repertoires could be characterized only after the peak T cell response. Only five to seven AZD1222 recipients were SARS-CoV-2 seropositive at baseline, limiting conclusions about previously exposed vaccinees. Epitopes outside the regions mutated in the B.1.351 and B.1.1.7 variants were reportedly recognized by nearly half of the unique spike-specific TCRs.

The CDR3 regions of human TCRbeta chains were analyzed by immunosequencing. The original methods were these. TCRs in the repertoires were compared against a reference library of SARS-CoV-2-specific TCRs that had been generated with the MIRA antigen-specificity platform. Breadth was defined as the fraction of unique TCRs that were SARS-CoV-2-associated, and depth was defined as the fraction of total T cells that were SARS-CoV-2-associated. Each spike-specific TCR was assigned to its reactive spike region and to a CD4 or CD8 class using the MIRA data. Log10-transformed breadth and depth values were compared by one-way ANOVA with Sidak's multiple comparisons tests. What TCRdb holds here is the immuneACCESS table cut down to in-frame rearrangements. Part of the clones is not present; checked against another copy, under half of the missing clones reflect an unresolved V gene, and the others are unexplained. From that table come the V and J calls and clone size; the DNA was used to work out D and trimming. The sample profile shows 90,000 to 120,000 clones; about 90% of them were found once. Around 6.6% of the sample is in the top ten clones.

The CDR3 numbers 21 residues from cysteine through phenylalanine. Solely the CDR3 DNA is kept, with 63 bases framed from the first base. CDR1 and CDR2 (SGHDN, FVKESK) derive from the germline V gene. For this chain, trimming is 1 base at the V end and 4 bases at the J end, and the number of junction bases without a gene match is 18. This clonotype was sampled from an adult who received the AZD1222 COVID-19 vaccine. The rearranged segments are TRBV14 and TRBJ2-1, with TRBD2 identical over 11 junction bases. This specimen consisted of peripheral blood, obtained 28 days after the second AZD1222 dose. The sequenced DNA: TGTGCCAGCAGCCAAGTCCCGGCTAAGACAGGGCGGACTAGCGGGTACAATGAGCAGTTCTTC. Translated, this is CASSQVPAKTGRTSGYNEQFF.